A selection of T cell receptor beta chains follows, all from one sample in a study of shared clonotypes between healthy human individuals. Measured with immunoSEQ multiplex PCR; TCRdb has only the in-frame clones, and not every one. The sample yields millions of clones, about 93% seen once. Sequences were obtained from naive CD8+ T cells from PBMCs. These receptors were taken from a man aged 18 to 30 in good health. Some clones in this sample may be carry-over from other donors' samples. Both conserved end residues are part of each CDR3. The D gene is left open where the match is weak. The size field is filled for only some rows; it gives once, few, many or a size class.

.	TRBJ1-1	TRBV19	.	TGTGCCAGTAGTAAGGACGTTTTGAACACTGAAGCTTTCTTT	CASSKDVLNTEAFF
.	TRBJ2-5	TRBV19	.	TGTGCCAGTAGTCCCCCCCGATACAGCCCAGACCAGGGGGAGACCCAGTACTTC	CASSPPRYSPDQGETQYF
TRBD1	TRBJ2-7	TRBV7-6	.	TGTGCCAGCAGCGCCGACAGGGGTCTCGACGAGCAGTACTTC	CASSADRGLDEQYF
.	TRBJ1-5	TRBV6-5	few	TGTGCCAGCAGTCCCCTAGGGCTTAGCAATCAGCCCCAGCATTTT	CASSPLGLSNQPQHF
.	TRBJ2-2	TRBV27	.	TGTGCCAGCAGTTTTGCCATATTGACCGGGGAGCTGTTTTTT	CASSFAILTGELFF
TRBD1	TRBJ1-1	TRBV6-5	few	TGTGCCAGCAGTGTCGGGACAGGGTCTGAAGCTTTCTTT	CASSVGTGSEAFF
TRBD2	TRBJ2-1	TRBV29-1	.	TGCAGCGTGAATGGCGGGAGAGTCAATGAGCAGTTCTTC	CSVNGGRVNEQFF
TRBD2	TRBJ2-1	TRBV29-1	.	TGCAGCGGGGGACTAGCGGGATTAACGAATGAGCAGTTCTTC	CSGGLAGLTNEQFF
TRBD1	TRBJ2-7	TRBV4-3	.	TGCGCCAGCAGCCCTGGGACAGGGGCCCGGGAGCAGTACTTC	CASSPGTGAREQYF
TRBD1	TRBJ2-3	TRBV13	.	TGTGCCAGCAGCTTAGAATTACAGGGGGCAGATACGCAGTATTTT	CASSLELQGADTQYF
.	TRBJ1-5	TRBV16	.	TGTGCCAGCAGCCAAGGACAGACCAGCAATCAGCCCCAGCATTTT	CASSQGQTSNQPQHF
.	TRBJ2-1	TRBV27	.	TGTGCCAGCAGTCTAGTGGGGCAGGAGCAGTTCTTC	CASSLVGQEQFF
.	TRBJ1-2	TRBV27	.	TGTGCCAGCGGCCCAGGGGCGGACGGCTACACCTTC	CASGPGADGYTF
.	TRBJ2-7	TRBV9	.	TGTGCCAGCAGCATGGGAGGCCACCTGATCGACGAGCAGTACTTC	CASSMGGHLIDEQYF
.	TRBJ1-2	TRBV4-1	.	TGCGCCAGCAGCCAAGATCAGGGTTTAGGATATGGCTACACCTTC	CASSQDQGLGYGYTF
.	TRBJ2-1	TRBV7-3	.	TGTGCCAGCAGCTTAACCGGGTACAATGAGCAGTTCTTC	CASSLTGYNEQFF
TRBD2	TRBJ2-7	TRBV13	.	TGTGCCAGCTTAGACCGAGGGGGGACAGGGAAGACTAGCGGGACCTACGAGCAGTACTTC	CASLDRGGTGKTSGTYEQYF
TRBD2	TRBJ2-7	TRBV4-2	.	TGTGCCAGCAGCCAGGACGAAAGCGGGAGACTCTACGAGCAGTACTTC	CASSQDESGRLYEQYF
TRBD1	TRBJ1-5	TRBV19	.	TGTGCCAGTACCAGCGGGACAGGGGGGCCCTATAGCAATCAGCCCCAGCATTTT	CASTSGTGGPYSNQPQHF
.	TRBJ2-5	TRBV28	.	TGTGCCAGCTCTCCTCCTTTGCAACAGTACGACCAAGAGACCCAGTACTTC	CASSPPLQQYDQETQYF
.	TRBJ1-1	TRBV27	once	TGTGCCAGCAGTTCCATCACCCGTTTAGGGGTGAACACTGAAGCTTTCTTT	CASSSITRLGVNTEAFF
TRBD1	TRBJ1-2	TRBV6-1	.	TGTGCCAGCAGTGCCCCTCCGGGACAGGGAGAATCGAACTATGGCTACACCTTC	CASSAPPGQGESNYGYTF
.	TRBJ2-3	TRBV11-3	.	TGTGCCAGCAGCTTACGAGGGGAATCCACAGATACGCAGTATTTT	CASSLRGESTDTQYF
.	TRBJ1-2	TRBV27	.	TGTGCCAGCAGTTTGACGCAGGGAACTAACTATGGCTACACCTTC	CASSLTQGTNYGYTF
TRBD2	TRBJ2-1	TRBV5-1	.	TGCGCCAGCAGCTTGGGACTAGCGGGCCGGTACAATGAGCAGTTCTTC	CASSLGLAGRYNEQFF
TRBD1	TRBJ1-5	TRBV6-1	.	TGTGCCAGCAGCAGGGACAGGGAAGGTAATCAGCCCCAGCATTTT	CASSRDREGNQPQHF
TRBD2	TRBJ2-2	TRBV19	.	TGTGCCAGTAGTATGGGAGGACTAGCTGGCGGGGAGCTGTTTTTT	CASSMGGLAGGELFF
TRBD2	TRBJ2-5	TRBV7-9	.	TGTGCCAGCACTCTAAACGGGGGGGAAGAGACCCAGTACTTC	CASTLNGGEETQYF
.	TRBJ2-1	TRBV9	.	TGTGCCAGCAGCGCAGGAGCTCTCTACAATGAGCAGTTCTTC	CASSAGALYNEQFF
.	TRBJ2-1	TRBV19	.	TGTGCCAGTAGTCTACTCAGGACGGGGGATGAGCAGTTCTTC	CASSLLRTGDEQFF
TRBD1	TRBJ1-3	TRBV28	.	TGTGCCAGCAGTACAGGGGGCTATGGAAACACCATATATTTT	CASSTGGYGNTIYF
.	TRBJ1-2	TRBV27	.	TGTGCCAGCAGTATCCGGGCCACCCACTTCTATGGCTACACCTTC	CASSIRATHFYGYTF
.	TRBJ2-3	TRBV7-2	.	TGTGCCAGCAGCTTAGTCGGGCAGGGGACGACAGATACGCAGTATTTT	CASSLVGQGTTDTQYF
.	TRBJ1-1	TRBV27	.	TGTGCCAGCAGCCCCTCCGGGGGGGAATGGAACACTGAAGCTTTCTTT	CASSPSGGEWNTEAFF
.	TRBJ2-2	TRBV27	once	TGTGCCAGCAGTTTAGGCATTACGTCGGGCGGGGAGCTGTTTTTT	CASSLGITSGGELFF
.	TRBJ2-7	TRBV7-9	once	TGTGCCAGCAGCAAATCCTACGAGCAGTACTTC	CASSKSYEQYF
.	TRBJ1-3	TRBV10-3	.	TGTGCTCTTGCGAGGGGGGTCCCGGAGGGAGGAAACACCATATATTTT	CALARGVPEGGNTIYF
.	TRBJ1-1	TRBV27	.	TGTGCCAGCAGTTCCACCGACAGGATTGAAGCTTTCTTT	CASSSTDRIEAFF
.	TRBJ2-3	TRBV14	.	TGTGCCAGCAGCCAAGGGCTCCGGCTATTAGATACGCAGTATTTT	CASSQGLRLLDTQYF
.	TRBJ1-4	TRBV19	.	TGTGCCAGTAGCGAATTGGGAGCAGGGTCGGATGAAAAACTGTTTTTT	CASSELGAGSDEKLFF
.	TRBJ2-2	TRBV18	.	TGTGCCAGCTCACCAAGGACACTGGGGCGGACCGGGGAGCTGTTTTTT	CASSPRTLGRTGELFF